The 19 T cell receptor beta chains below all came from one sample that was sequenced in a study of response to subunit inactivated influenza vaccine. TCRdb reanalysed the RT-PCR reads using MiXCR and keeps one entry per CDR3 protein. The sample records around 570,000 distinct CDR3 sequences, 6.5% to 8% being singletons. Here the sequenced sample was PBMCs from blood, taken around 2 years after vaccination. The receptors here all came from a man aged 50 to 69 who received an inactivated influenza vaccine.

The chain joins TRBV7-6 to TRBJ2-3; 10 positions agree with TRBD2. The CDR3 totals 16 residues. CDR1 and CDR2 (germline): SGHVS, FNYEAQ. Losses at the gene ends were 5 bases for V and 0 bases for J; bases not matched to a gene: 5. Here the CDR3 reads CASSPVAGGSTDTQYF. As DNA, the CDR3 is TGTGCCAGCAGCCCAGTAGCGGGGGGAAGCACAGATACGCAGTATTTT.

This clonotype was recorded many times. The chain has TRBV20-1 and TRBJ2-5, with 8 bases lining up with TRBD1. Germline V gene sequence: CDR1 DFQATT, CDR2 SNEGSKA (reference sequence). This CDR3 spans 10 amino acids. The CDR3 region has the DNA TGCTCACAGGGGGAAGAGACCCAGTACTTC. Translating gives CSQGEETQYF.

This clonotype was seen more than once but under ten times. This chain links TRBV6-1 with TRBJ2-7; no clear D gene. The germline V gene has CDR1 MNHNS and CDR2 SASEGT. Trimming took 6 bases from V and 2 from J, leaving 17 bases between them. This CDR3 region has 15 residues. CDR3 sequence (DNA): TGTGCCAGCAGCCCCCCGGCCCACCAGACCTACGAGCAGTACTTC. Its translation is CASSPPAHQTYEQYF.

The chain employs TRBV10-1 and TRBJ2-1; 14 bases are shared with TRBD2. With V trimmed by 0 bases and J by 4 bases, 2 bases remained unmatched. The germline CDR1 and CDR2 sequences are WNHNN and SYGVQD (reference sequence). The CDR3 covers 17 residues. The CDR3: CASSESGLAGDYNEQFF. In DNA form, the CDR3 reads TGCGCCAGCAGTGAGTCGGGACTAGCGGGAGATTACAATGAGCAGTTCTTC.

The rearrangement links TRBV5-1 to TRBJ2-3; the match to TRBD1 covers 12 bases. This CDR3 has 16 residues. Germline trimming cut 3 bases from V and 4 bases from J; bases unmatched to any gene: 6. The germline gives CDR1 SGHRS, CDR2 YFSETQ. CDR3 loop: CASSSLGTGGSDTQYF. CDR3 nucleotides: TGCGCCAGCAGCTCGCTAGGGACAGGGGGCTCAGATACGCAGTATTTT.

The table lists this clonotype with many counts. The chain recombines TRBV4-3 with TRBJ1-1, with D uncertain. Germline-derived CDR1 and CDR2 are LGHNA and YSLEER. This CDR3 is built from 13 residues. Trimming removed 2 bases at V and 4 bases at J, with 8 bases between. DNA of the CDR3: TGCGCCAGCAGCCAAAGTAGGGTCACTGAAGCTTTCTTT. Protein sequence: CASSQSRVTEAFF.

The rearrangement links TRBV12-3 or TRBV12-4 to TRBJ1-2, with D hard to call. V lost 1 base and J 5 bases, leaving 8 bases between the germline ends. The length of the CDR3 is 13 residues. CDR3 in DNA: TGTGCCAGCAGTTTAGGAGGTGAATATGGCTACACCTTC. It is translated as CASSLGGEYGYTF.

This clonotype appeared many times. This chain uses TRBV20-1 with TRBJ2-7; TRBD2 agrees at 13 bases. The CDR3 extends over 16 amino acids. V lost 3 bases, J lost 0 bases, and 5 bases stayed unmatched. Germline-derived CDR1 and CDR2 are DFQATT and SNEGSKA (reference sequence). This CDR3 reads CSARTSGRFYSYEQYF. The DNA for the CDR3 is TGCAGTGCTAGGACTAGCGGGAGGTTCTACTCCTACGAGCAGTACTTC.

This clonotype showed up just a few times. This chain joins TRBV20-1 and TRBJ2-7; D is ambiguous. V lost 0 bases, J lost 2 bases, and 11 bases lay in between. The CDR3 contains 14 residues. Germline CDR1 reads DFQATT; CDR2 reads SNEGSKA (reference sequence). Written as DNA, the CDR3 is TGCAGTGCTAGAGATGTAGCCTCAACCTACGAGCAGTACTTC. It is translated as CSARDVASTYEQYF.

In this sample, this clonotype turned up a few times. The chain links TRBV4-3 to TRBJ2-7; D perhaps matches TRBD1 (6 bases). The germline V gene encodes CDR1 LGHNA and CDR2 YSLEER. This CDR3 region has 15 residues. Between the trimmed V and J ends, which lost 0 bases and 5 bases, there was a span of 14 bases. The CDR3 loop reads CASSQEVQGWHEQYF. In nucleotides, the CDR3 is TGCGCCAGCAGCCAAGAGGTACAGGGTTGGCACGAGCAGTACTTC.

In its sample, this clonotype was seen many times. CDR3 sequence reads: CASSPSGNLNQPQHF. The CDR3 DNA sequence: TGCGCCAGCAGCCCCTCGGGCAACCTCAATCAGCCCCAGCATTTT. V is TRBV5-1 and J is TRBJ1-5; D remains ambiguous. Germline-derived CDR1 and CDR2 are SGHRS and YFSETQ. Trimming shortened V by 4 bases and J by 3 bases, and 14 bases separated the two germline ends. The CDR3 consists of 15 residues.

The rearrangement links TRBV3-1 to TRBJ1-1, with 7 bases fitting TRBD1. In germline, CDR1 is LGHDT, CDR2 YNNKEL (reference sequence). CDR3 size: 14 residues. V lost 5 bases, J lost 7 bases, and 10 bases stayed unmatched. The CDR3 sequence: CASSLTGARGEAFF. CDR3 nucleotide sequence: TGTGCCAGCAGCTTAACAGGGGCGAGAGGTGAAGCTTTCTTT.

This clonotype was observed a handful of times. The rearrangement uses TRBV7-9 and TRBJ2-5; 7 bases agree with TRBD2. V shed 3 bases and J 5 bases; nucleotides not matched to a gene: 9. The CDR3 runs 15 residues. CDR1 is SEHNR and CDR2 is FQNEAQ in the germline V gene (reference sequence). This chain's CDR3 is CASSFSGLRGETQYF. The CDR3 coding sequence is TGTGCCAGCAGCTTTAGTGGCTTGCGGGGGGAGACCCAGTACTTC.

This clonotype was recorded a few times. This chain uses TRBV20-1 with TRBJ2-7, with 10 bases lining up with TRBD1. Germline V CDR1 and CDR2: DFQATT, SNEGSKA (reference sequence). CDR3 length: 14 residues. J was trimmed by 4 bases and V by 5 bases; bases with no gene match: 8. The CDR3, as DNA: TGCAGTGCTGGAACCGGGACAGGGGAGTACGAGCAGTACTTC. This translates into CSAGTGTGEYEQYF.

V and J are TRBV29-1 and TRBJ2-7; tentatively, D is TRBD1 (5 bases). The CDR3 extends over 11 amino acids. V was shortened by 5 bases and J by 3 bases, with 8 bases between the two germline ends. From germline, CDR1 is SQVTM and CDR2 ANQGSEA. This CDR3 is CSVTGYYEQYF. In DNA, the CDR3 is TGCAGCGTTACAGGATACTACGAGCAGTACTTC.

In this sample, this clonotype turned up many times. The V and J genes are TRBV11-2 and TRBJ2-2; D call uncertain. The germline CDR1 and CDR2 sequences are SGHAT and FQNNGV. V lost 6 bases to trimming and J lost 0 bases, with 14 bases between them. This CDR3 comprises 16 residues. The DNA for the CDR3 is TGTGCCAGCAGACCACGACGTCAAGCGAACACCGGGGAGCTGTTTTTT. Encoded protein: CASRPRRQANTGELFF.

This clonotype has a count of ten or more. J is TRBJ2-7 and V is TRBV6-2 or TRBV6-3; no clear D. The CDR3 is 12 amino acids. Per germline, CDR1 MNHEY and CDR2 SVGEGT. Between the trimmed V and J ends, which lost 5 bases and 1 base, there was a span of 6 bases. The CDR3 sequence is CASSRLSYEQYF. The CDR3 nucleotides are TGTGCCAGCAGTCGACTGTCCTACGAGCAGTACTTC.

The chain's CDR3 is CASSPPVGEQYF. As DNA, the CDR3 is TGTGCCAGCTCACCACCAGTGGGAGAGCAGTACTTC. This rearrangement joins TRBV18 to TRBJ2-7; no reliable D call. The CDR3 runs 12 residues. Looked up from germline, CDR1 is KGHSH and CDR2 is LQKENI. The ends were cut back, 0 bases at V and 7 bases at J, with 7 bases in the middle.

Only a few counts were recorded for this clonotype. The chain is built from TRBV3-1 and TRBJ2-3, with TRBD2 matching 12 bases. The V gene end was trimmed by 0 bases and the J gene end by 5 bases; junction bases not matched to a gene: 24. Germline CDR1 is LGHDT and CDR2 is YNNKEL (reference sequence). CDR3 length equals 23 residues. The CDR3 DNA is TGTGCCAGCAGCCAAGACGGACCCACTATCGCTAGCGGGAGGGCCGGGAGGAGAGATACGCAGTATTTT. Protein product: CASSQDGPTIASGRAGRRDTQYF.